This record covers a single T cell receptor beta chain. Its target is not known. TCRdb called the reads again in MiXCR, with one record for every CDR3 protein. The sample holds some 400,000 distinct CDR3 sequences; approximately 33% are singletons and the top ten take roughly 13%. This sample stems from a study of T cell repertoires in cytomegalovirus infection. Study-wide context: Both a matching HLA type and CMV infection were indicated by public TCR beta signatures.

The CDR3 has 14 amino acids. V dropped 2 bases and J dropped 9 bases, with 11 bases sitting between them. The germline V gene encodes CDR1 MNHNS and CDR2 SASEGT. Study-level findings and limits: What dominated the ex vivo response were HLA-C-restricted CMV-specific TCR beta clonotypes.

The V call is TRBV6-1, the J call TRBJ1-6; TRBD1 might be the D (6 bases). The origin of this receptor is a human donor in good health (CMV status not recorded). Some clones in this sample may be carry-over from other donors' samples. Sequences were obtained from PBMCs. CDR3 sequence: CASSEIAGASPLHF. The CDR3 region has the DNA TGTGCCAGCAGTGAAATCGCAGGGGCTTCACCCCTCCACTTT.